This T cell receptor beta chain stems from a study of cytomegalovirus exposure and HLA in healthy donors. About the study: It was reported in a later analysis that the same platform had been used for the 110 or so validation repertoires as for the roughly 700 first-cohort repertoires. Study results and caveats: Reports described diagnosis of cytomegalovirus status by the classifier as highly specific and sensitive. As confirmed in vitro, three CMV-associated chains were specific for CMV antigens.

Libraries were prepared by immunoSEQ multiplex PCR; TCRdb keeps only in-frame clonotypes and omits some of them. The sample has 170,000 or so clones; 84% are singletons. Among the 110 or so subjects of the validation cohort, separate from the roughly 670-subject first cohort, were the donors. The germline V gene encodes CDR1 SGHTA and CDR2 FQGNSA. The CDR3 has 13 residues. With V trimmed by 3 bases and J by 8 bases, 5 bases remained unmatched. In the case of this clone: What it binds is unknown.

This chain connects TRBV7-2 to TRBJ1-2, with 8 nucleotides matching TRBD1. Input material: PBMCs. This clonotype was obtained from a woman aged 18-30 years in good health and CMV-seropositive. The CDR3 reads CASSFDRGGGYTF. In DNA form, the CDR3 reads TGTGCCAGCAGCTTCGACAGGGGAGGGGGCTACACCTTC.